This TCR beta chain is drawn from a study of T cells in Graves' hyperthyroidism and ophthalmopathy. About the research overall: Peripheral blood was collected at initial diagnosis, before any treatment. Study findings and constraints: The model forecast ophthalmopathy, anticipating it by a median roughly 6.3 months before onset. Ophthalmopathy was told apart from stable hyperthyroidism by a 13 V-J model.

V lost 6 bases and J lost 1, with 16 bases in between. In germline, CDR1 is MNHEY, CDR2 SVGEGT. The CDR3 runs 15 residues. On this clonotype itself: Antigen: not known.

Template material for amplifying TCR beta CDR3 regions consisted of RNA transcripts. A first-round RT-PCR of the TCR CDR3 used the HTBI primer set. TCRdb re-called the multiplex PCR reads with MiXCR, one entry per CDR3 protein. The sample has some 360,000 distinct CDR3 sequences, around 18% seen once. The sequencing input was blood. The V gene is TRBV6-2 or TRBV6-3, the J gene TRBJ2-7; maybe TRBD1 (7 bases). The source of this sequence is a woman in her forties with Graves' ophthalmopathy. The CDR3 DNA sequence: TGTGCCAGCAGGGAGGAGGGGGCGTCTTCCTACGAGCAGTACTTC. It encodes CASREEGASSYEQYF.